Following are 23 T cell receptor beta chains from one sample sequenced in a study of vaccination effects on CD4 cells after COVID-19. Their antigens remain unidentified. Before sequencing took place, the ViraFEST assay used viral peptide pools to expand antigen-specific CD4+ T cells. Following culture for more than 9 days, CD4+ T cells were isolated. TCRdb's table, derived via immunoSEQ multiplex PCR, lists solely in-frame clones and lacks some. Here the sample spans over 50,000 clones, 81% being singletons. Sequencing used CD4+ T cells from PBMCs cultured with HCoV-229E spike peptides, obtained before COVID-19 vaccination. The receptors originated from a human donor who received a COVID-19 vaccine.

The gene calls are TRBV20-1 and TRBJ1-5, with D possibly matching TRBD1 (5 bases). This CDR3 spans 14 amino acids. V lost 3 bases and J 4 bases, leaving 13 bases between the germline ends. The germline V gene has CDR1 DFQATT and CDR2 SNEGSKA (reference sequence). DNA of the CDR3: TGCAGTGCTAGTTACACAGGACAAAATCAGCCCCAGCATTTT. Translating gives CSASYTGQNQPQHF.

This chain connects TRBV9 to TRBJ1-5, with D hard to call. CDR1 and CDR2 (germline): SGDLS, YYNGEE. V was trimmed by 3 bases and J by 7 bases, leaving 5 bases between them. The CDR3 has 11 residues. The CDR3 loop is CASSDFQPQHF. In DNA, the CDR3 is TGTGCCAGCAGCGACTTCCAGCCCCAGCATTTT.

The chain links TRBV27 to TRBJ2-5, with 7 bases that match TRBD1. Germline V gene lookup returns CDR1 MNHEY and CDR2 SMNVEV (reference sequence). V shed 5 bases and J 4 bases; nucleotides not matched to a gene: 7. The CDR3 extends over 14 amino acids. CDR3 bases: TGTGCCAGCAGTACTCGGACAGGTGGAGAGACCCAGTACTTC. Its protein product is CASSTRTGGETQYF.

The V call is TRBV6-5, the J call TRBJ1-1; D is possibly TRBD1 (6 bases). Germline lookup yields CDR1 MNHEY and CDR2 SVGAGI. V was clipped by 5 bases and J by 5 bases, with 15 bases between them. The CDR3 covers 14 residues. The CDR3 here is CASSTTTGRTEAFF. CDR3 coding DNA: TGTGCCAGCAGTACTACGACAGGCCGGACTGAAGCTTTCTTT.

The chain is built from TRBV28 and TRBJ2-6, with D possibly being TRBD1 (6 bases). The CDR3 spans 14 residues. V was cut by 6 bases and J by 3 bases, with 9 bases left in between. Germline V gene data show CDR1 as MDHEN and CDR2 as SYDVKM. This CDR3 is CASSLDSGANVLTF. The CDR3 bases are TGTGCCAGCAGCCTGGACAGTGGGGCCAACGTCCTGACTTTC. Based on the CDR3 plus reference TRBV28 and TRBJ2-6, the full variable domain is DVKVTQSSRYLVKRTGEKVFLECVQDMDHENMFWYRQDPGLGLRLIYFSYDVKMKEKGDIPEGYSVSREKKERFSLILESASTNQTSMYLCASSLDSGANVLTFGAGSRLTVL.

The chain employs TRBV7-2 and TRBJ1-3; D possibly corresponds to TRBD1 (6 bases). This CDR3 has 15 residues. Germline V gives CDR1 SGHTA, CDR2 FQGNSA. Deletions cut 3 bases from V and 1 base from J, with 10 bases between. This CDR3 is CASSFGGASGNTIYF. CDR3 coding DNA: TGTGCCAGCAGCTTTGGGGGCGCATCTGGAAACACCATATATTTT.

This clone was detected a few times. The chain joins TRBV29-1 to TRBJ1-2; 9 bases map to TRBD1. Germline CDR1 and CDR2: SQVTM and ANQGSEA. Trimming cost V 4 bases and J 7 bases; bases outside gene matches: 7. The CDR3 extends over 13 amino acids. The CDR3 nucleotides are TGCAGCGTTGGGGGACAGGGAGGTGCTGGCTACACCTTC. This gives the protein CSVGGQGGAGYTF.

This chain joins TRBV9 and TRBJ1-3; no reliable D call. Germline loops: CDR1 SGDLS, CDR2 YYNGEE. V was clipped by 0 bases and J by 0 bases, with 10 bases between them. This CDR3 has 16 residues. This chain's CDR3 is CASSVALSASGNTIYF. The CDR3 bases are TGTGCCAGCAGCGTAGCTTTGTCAGCCTCTGGAAACACCATATATTTT.

This chain joins TRBV9 and TRBJ2-1; D may be TRBD1 (6 bases). V lost 1 base and J 5 bases, leaving 10 bases between the germline ends. Germline CDR1 SGDLS, CDR2 YYNGEE. The CDR3 extends over 14 amino acids. In DNA form, the CDR3 reads TGTGCCAGCAGCGTAAGGACAGATAACAATGAGCAGTTCTTC. Translation: CASSVRTDNNEQFF.

The CDR3 reads CASSYRSTNEKLFF. The CDR3 DNA sequence: TGTGCCAGCAGTTACCGGTCAACTAATGAAAAACTGTTTTTT. The chain combines TRBV6-5 with TRBJ1-4; no firm D call. The CDR3 is 14 residues long. CDR1 is MNHEY and CDR2 is SVGAGI in the germline V gene. Trimming left V 2 bases short and J 0 bases short, with 4 bases between.

The chain uses TRBV30 and TRBJ1-4, with 9 bases fitting TRBD1. Germline V lookup: CDR1 GTSNPN, CDR2 SVGIG (reference sequence). V lost 2 bases and J lost 5; bases outside the gene matches: 3. This CDR3 has 14 residues. The CDR3 coding sequence is TGTGCCTGGAGTCATGGGACAGGGAATGAAAAACTGTTTTTT. It translates to CAWSHGTGNEKLFF. The entire variable domain, with the rest obtained from reference TRBV30 and TRBJ1-4, is as follows: SQTIHQWPATLVQPVGSPLSLECTVEGTSNPNLYWYRQAAGRGLQLLFYSVGIGQISSEVPQNLSASRPQDRQFILSSKKLLLSDSGFYLCAWSHGTGNEKLFFGSGTQLSVL.

The J gene is TRBJ2-1, the V gene TRBV3-1 (or the pseudogene TRBV3-2); 7 bases agree with TRBD2. The CDR3 is 16 amino acids. CDR1 is LGHDT and CDR2 is YNNKEL in the germline V gene (reference sequence). V lost 6 bases and J lost 2; bases outside the gene matches: 10. The CDR3: CASSPYSGRTYNEQFF. The DNA of the CDR3 is TGTGCCAGCAGTCCTTATAGCGGGCGCACCTACAATGAGCAGTTCTTC.

The J gene is TRBJ2-2, the V gene TRBV13; D unresolved. V lost 1 base, J lost 3 bases, and 9 bases lay in between. CDR1 is PRHDT, CDR2 FYEKMQ, per germline (reference sequence). This CDR3 contains 15 residues. CDR3 nucleotide sequence: TGTGCCAGCAGCTTAGTAGGGTTTGACACCGGGGAGCTGTTTTTT. This translates into CASSLVGFDTGELFF.

This clone has only a few counts. The rearrangement uses TRBV5-1 and TRBJ2-2; D gene uncertain. The CDR3 contains 14 residues. CDR1 is SGHRS, CDR2 YFSETQ, per germline. Trimming pared 0 bases from V and 0 bases from J, leaving 3 bases between. Here the CDR3 DNA reads TGCGCCAGCAGCTTGGACGCGAACACCGGGGAGCTGTTTTTT. Its protein product is CASSLDANTGELFF.

The chain employs TRBV29-1 and TRBJ1-2; the match to TRBD1 covers 7 bases. V lost 4 bases, J lost 7 bases, and 3 bases stayed unmatched. Germline V gene lookup returns CDR1 SQVTM and CDR2 ANQGSEA. The CDR3 has 11 amino acids. CDR3: CSVGQGGGYTF. The CDR3 region has the DNA TGCAGCGTTGGACAGGGTGGTGGCTACACCTTC.

This sequence joins TRBV5-5 and TRBJ1-2, with unresolved D. Germline loops: CDR1 SGHKS, CDR2 YYEKEE (reference sequence). Trimming left V 1 base short and J 2 bases short, with 12 bases between. The CDR3 is 15 residues long. DNA for the CDR3: TGTGCCAGCAGCTTGATTGCAGGTAAGAACTATGGCTACACCTTC. It encodes CASSLIAGKNYGYTF.

The chain employs TRBV6-2 or TRBV6-3 and TRBJ2-7, with 7 nucleotides matching TRBD1. Germline trimming cut 4 bases from V and 4 bases from J; bases unmatched to any gene: 4. The CDR3 is 13 amino acids. Per the germline V gene, CDR1 is MNHEY and CDR2 is SVGEGT. Written as DNA, the CDR3 is TGTGCCAGCAGTTCGGACAGGAGGTACGAGCAGTACGTC. It is translated as CASSSDRRYEQYV.

The chain employs TRBV24-1 and TRBJ1-5; D is ambiguous. In germline, CDR1 is KGHDR, CDR2 SFDVKD. CDR3 length: 12 residues. V was clipped by 7 bases and J by 5 bases, with 8 bases between them. CDR3 nucleotide sequence: TGTGCCACCAGAGAGGGTGATCAGCCCCAGCATTTT. Translating it yields CATREGDQPQHF.

The V and J genes are TRBV5-6 and TRBJ2-7; D ambiguous. The CDR3 is 14 amino acids. Deletions cut 1 base from V and 1 base from J, with 9 bases between. CDR1 SGHDT and CDR2 YYEEEE come from the germline V gene. The CDR3 reads CASSLYFGSYEQYV. The CDR3 nucleotides are TGTGCCAGCAGCTTGTACTTTGGGTCCTACGAGCAGTACGTC.

The chain recombines TRBV18 with TRBJ2-1; 8 bases are shared with TRBD1. Trimming at V came to 3 bases and at J to 8 bases, leaving 3 bases not matched to a gene. Germline CDR1 KGHSH, CDR2 LQKENI. CDR3 length: 13 residues. The CDR3 loop is CASSPPGGDEQFF. CDR3 bases: TGTGCCAGCTCACCTCCAGGGGGCGATGAGCAGTTCTTC.

CDR3 sequence: CASSLAPGREQFF. The CDR3 DNA follows: TGTGCCAGCAGCTTAGCACCCGGGAGGGAGCAGTTCTTC. This rearrangement joins TRBV7-2 to TRBJ2-1; 7 bases map to TRBD2. Looked up from germline, CDR1 is SGHTA and CDR2 is FQGNSA. The junction had 3 bases not matched to a gene; V was cut back by 0 bases and J by 10 bases. CDR3 length: 13 residues.

DNA of the CDR3: TGTGCCAGCAGTCTTACGGGGGGGCAGAGAACTGAAGCTTTCTTT. It codes for CASSLTGGQRTEAFF. V usage is TRBV27 and J usage is TRBJ1-1, with D possibly being TRBD1 (6 bases). V lost 5 bases to trimming and J lost 5 bases, with 18 bases between them. The CDR3 loop spans 15 amino acids. The germline CDR1 and CDR2 sequences are MNHEY and SMNVEV (reference sequence).

This clone has only one observation. The V gene is TRBV7-8, the J gene TRBJ2-2, with D perhaps TRBD1 (6 bases). CDR3 length equals 18 residues. The V gene lost 2 bases and the J gene lost 10 bases, with 26 bases spanning the gap. Germline CDR1 is SGHVS and CDR2 is FQNEAQ. In DNA, the CDR3 is TGTGCCAGCAGCTTATTGCAGCTCCTCAGGGGTGTGGGGTCGGAGCTGTTTTTT. Its protein is CASSLLQLLRGVGSELFF.